A selection of T cell receptor beta chains follows, all from one sample in a study of cytomegalovirus exposure and HLA in healthy donors. The table came from immunoSEQ multiplex PCR; TCRdb's copy has only in-frame clones and leaves some out. Of around 200,000 clones listed, around 88% are singletons. Sequencing was done on a sample of PBMCs. The receptor set was obtained from a woman under 40 in good health and CMV-seronegative. The CDR3 runs from the conserved cysteine through the conserved F or W. D genes are given only for firm matches. For some rows the clone size is stated as once, few or many, or as a class when expanded; others skip it.

TRBJ2-7	-	-	TRBV28	TGTGCCAGCAGTTTAGGACTGCCCTGGTTCGAGCAGTACTTC	CASSLGLPWFEQYF
TRBJ2-3	-	-	TRBV2	TGTGCCAGCAGTCCCCAAAGGCTAGACACAGATACGCAGTATTTT	CASSPQRLDTDTQYF
TRBJ2-5	-	TRBD1	TRBV6-1	TGTGCCAGCAGTGACCAGACAGGGATTGGTGAGACCCAGTACTTC	CASSDQTGIGETQYF
TRBJ2-7	-	-	TRBV5-1	TGCGCCAGCAGCTTGGAACGCAGGAGCTCGGGAGAGCAGTACTTC	CASSLERRSSGEQYF
TRBJ2-3	-	-	TRBV11-3	TGTGCCAGCAGCTTCCACACAGATACGCAGTATTTT	CASSFHTDTQYF
TRBJ2-7	once	-	TRBV4-1	TGCGCCAGCAGCCGAATACACAGAGCTGACTACGAGCAGTACTTC	CASSRIHRADYEQYF
TRBJ2-6	-	-	TRBV30	TGTGCCTGGTCGGGGTTGTCAGGGGCCAACGTCCTGACTTTC	CAWSGLSGANVLTF
TRBJ2-7	-	TRBD2	TRBV7-2	TGTGCCAGCGCCGCCGGGTCCAGCGGGGGCCGCTACGAGCAGTACTTC	CASAAGSSGGRYEQYF
TRBJ1-6	-	-	TRBV5-1	TGCGCCAGCAGGGAGGAGCACTCACCCCTCCACTTT	CASREEHSPLHF
TRBJ1-5	-	TRBD1	TRBV19	TGTGCCAGTAGCACGACAGGGGATAGCAATCAGCCCCAGCATTTT	CASSTTGDSNQPQHF
TRBJ2-1	-	-	TRBV11-2	TGTGCCAGCAGCTTATTCGGGGGTTTCGACAATGAGCAGTTCTTC	CASSLFGGFDNEQFF
TRBJ2-3	-	TRBD2	TRBV5-1	TGCGCCAGCAGCTTGCAGAGAGGTTGGATAGCGGGGGGTGGAACAGATACGCAGTATTTT	CASSLQRGWIAGGGTDTQYF
TRBJ2-1	-	-	TRBV18	TGTGCCAGCTCACCACGGACAGAGCCCACCTACAATGAGCAGTTCTTC	CASSPRTEPTYNEQFF
TRBJ2-7	-	-	TRBV27	TGTGCCAGCAGGGGGACACTTACATCCTACGAGCAGTACTTC	CASRGTLTSYEQYF
TRBJ2-3	-	-	TRBV29-1	TGCAGCGTTGAAGATGGGCAGGGAAACGCAGATACGCAGTATTTT	CSVEDGQGNADTQYF
TRBJ1-1	-	-	TRBV7-8	TGTGCCAGCAGTTCACAGGGTCACACTGAAGCTTTCTTT	CASSSQGHTEAFF
TRBJ2-1	once	-	TRBV14	TGTGCCAGCAGCCAGGAACAGGGTCAGAAACAGTTCTTC	CASSQEQGQKQFF
TRBJ2-2	-	-	TRBV29-1	TGCAGCGTTGTTCAGGGGCCTGTTAACACCGGGGAGCTGTTTTTT	CSVVQGPVNTGELFF
TRBJ1-4	-	-	TRBV4-2	TGTGCCAGCAGCCAAGGGGTCGACAGAACCAATGAAAAACTGTTTTTT	CASSQGVDRTNEKLFF
TRBJ1-4	once	-	TRBV6-1	TGTGCCAGCATCATTGACGGGATGACCGGGGAAAAACTGTTTTTT	CASIIDGMTGEKLFF
TRBJ2-1	-	-	TRBV5-1	TGCGCCAGCAGCTTGGCAGGGGATGGCTTCGATGAGCAGTTCTTC	CASSLAGDGFDEQFF
TRBJ2-3	-	-	TRBV6-6	TGTGCCAGCAGTTACCCAGCGGGTGAAACGACAGATACGCAGTATTTT	CASSYPAGETTDTQYF
TRBJ2-3	-	TRBD2	TRBV7-3	TGTGCCAGCAGCGCTAGCGGGGGGCCCAGGCTTTCAGATACGCAGTATTTT	CASSASGGPRLSDTQYF
TRBJ2-3	-	TRBD2	TRBV2	TGTGCCAGCAGTGAACTAACTAGCGGGAGTGGAGATACGCAGTATTTT	CASSELTSGSGDTQYF
TRBJ1-6	few	-	TRBV6-6	TGTGCCAGCAGTTATCGGGGTGTAGATTCACCCCTCCACTTT	CASSYRGVDSPLHF
TRBJ2-7	-	-	TRBV5-6	TGTGCCAGCAGCTTGTTGGGTCCAGGCCCCCTCGAGCAGTACTTC	CASSLLGPGPLEQYF